The rows below give T cell receptor beta chains drawn from one sample of a study of long-term antiretroviral therapy in people with HIV. The data were produced by immunoSEQ multiplex PCR, yet TCRdb's version contains in-frame clones alone and is incomplete. The table lists around 19,000 clones, less than 95% of them singletons. The sample consisted of unsorted PBMCs, taken about 4.6 years before starting antiretroviral therapy. The receptors were sampled from a woman aged 25 to 45 with HIV. The CDR3 runs from the conserved cysteine through the conserved F or W. Fields, in order: J gene, V gene, D gene, clone size, CDR3 DNA, CDR3 protein. D genes are given only for firm matches. Some rows have no size entry. The others give once, few or many, or a class for an expanded clone.

>TRBJ1-5|TRBV6-6|TRBD1|NA
TGTGCCAGCAGTCCCCGACAGGGGAGTCAGCCCCAGCATTTT
CASSPRQGSQPQHF
>TRBJ2-7|TRBV29-1|TRBD1|few
TGCAGCGTCCAAAGCCCGCACAGGGGTGCCAGCTCCTACGAGCAGTACTTC
CSVQSPHRGASSYEQYF
>TRBJ1-3|TRBV6-1|TRBD1|NA
TGTGCCAGCATCCGAACAGGGGTCGGTCTAGTCACCATATATTTT
CASIRTGVGLVTIYF
>TRBJ1-5|TRBV9|NA|NA
TGTGCCAGCAGCGAAAGGACGAAGAATCAGCCCCAGCATTTT
CASSERTKNQPQHF
>TRBJ2-7|TRBV12-2|NA|NA
TGTGCAAGTCGCTTAGGACAGGCGGGCGAGCAGTACTTC
CASRLGQAGEQYF
>TRBJ2-3|TRBV6-5|TRBD2|NA
TGTGCCAGCAGGTTCGGGGGGGCATATGATACGCAGTATTTT
CASRFGGAYDTQYF
>TRBJ2-3|TRBV4-1|NA|NA
TGCGCCAGCAGCCTTCATCCCGGGCGGACAGATACGCAGTATTTT
CASSLHPGRTDTQYF
>TRBJ2-7|TRBV6-5|TRBD2|NA
TGTGCCAGCAGTTCGGGTAGCGGGGCAACCTACGAGCAGTACTTC
CASSSGSGATYEQYF
>TRBJ1-6|TRBV11-3|TRBD1|NA
TGTGCCAGCAGCTTACAGGGGGGAGATTCACCCCTCCACTTT
CASSLQGGDSPLHF
>TRBJ1-1|TRBV18|NA|once
TGTGCCAGCTCACCACTAACAGGCACTGAAGCTTTCTTT
CASSPLTGTEAFF
>TRBJ1-4|TRBV9|TRBD1|NA
TGTGCCAGCAGCGTAGCTACCGGGACAGGGGTAACTAATGAAAAACTGTTTTTT
CASSVATGTGVTNEKLFF
>TRBJ2-7|TRBV6-5|TRBD2|NA
TGTGCCAGCAGCTCCCGGACTAGCGGGGGGCGTAAGGGGTACTTC
CASSSRTSGGRKGYF
>TRBJ1-2|TRBV6-6|TRBD1|NA
TGTGCCAGCAGTTTATACAGGGGGGACTATGGCTACACCTTC
CASSLYRGDYGYTF
>TRBJ2-1|TRBV7-9|NA|NA
TGTGCCAGCAGCTTACTGGTTGGCCCAGCTCGGGGCTATGAGCAGTTCTTC
CASSLLVGPARGYEQFF
>TRBJ1-2|TRBV5-5|NA|NA
TGTGCCAGCAGCCCCCTTAACTTTCCCTATGGCTACACCTTC
CASSPLNFPYGYTF
>TRBJ1-5|TRBV27|TRBD1|NA
TGTGCCAGCAGGGAGGGACAGTCGTCCCATCAGCCCCAGCATTTT
CASREGQSSHQPQHF
>TRBJ1-1|TRBV11-2|NA|NA
TGTGCCAGCAGTCGAAGCCGAGGTGCTGAAGCTTTCTTT
CASSRSRGAEAFF
>TRBJ2-1|TRBV7-2|NA|NA
TGTGCCAGCAGCCCCTCCTTGAGCTCCTACAATGAGCAGTTCTTC
CASSPSLSSYNEQFF
>TRBJ2-2|TRBV27|TRBD2|NA
TGTGCCAGCAGTCCCCCCAGCGGGGGGGCCTACACCGGGGAGCTGTTTTTT
CASSPPSGGAYTGELFF
>TRBJ2-3|TRBV11-3|TRBD2|NA
TGTGCCAGCAGTTCCCCGACTAGCGGCACAGATACGCAGTATTTT
CASSSPTSGTDTQYF